This T cell receptor beta chain derives from a study of T cells after yellow fever vaccination. Study-wide findings and caveats: After the booster, 96% of CD4 and about nine tenths of CD8 primary-response clones were re-detected.

TCRdb passed the 5' RACE reads through MiXCR, listing each CDR3 protein once. The sample gives about 300,000 distinct CDR3 sequences, around 9.3% of which show up once; 3% to 3.5% is in the top ten. The CDR3 extends over 15 amino acids. The V and J ends lost 4 bases and 7 bases, in that order; junction bases with no gene match: 5. Germline CDR1 and CDR2: MNHEY and SVGEGT. This clonotype was seen ten or more times. The antigen is unknown. The sequenced sample was CD4+ T cells sorted from PBMCs, obtained 5 days after the yellow fever booster vaccination. The rearrangement links TRBV6-2 or TRBV6-3 to TRBJ1-5, with 12 bases identical to TRBD1. This clonotype was obtained from a man aged 18 to 30 who received the YFV17D yellow fever vaccine. CDR3 sequence: CASSSGQGALQPQHF. DNA of the CDR3: TGTGCCAGCAGTTCGGGACAGGGGGCATTGCAGCCCCAGCATTTT.